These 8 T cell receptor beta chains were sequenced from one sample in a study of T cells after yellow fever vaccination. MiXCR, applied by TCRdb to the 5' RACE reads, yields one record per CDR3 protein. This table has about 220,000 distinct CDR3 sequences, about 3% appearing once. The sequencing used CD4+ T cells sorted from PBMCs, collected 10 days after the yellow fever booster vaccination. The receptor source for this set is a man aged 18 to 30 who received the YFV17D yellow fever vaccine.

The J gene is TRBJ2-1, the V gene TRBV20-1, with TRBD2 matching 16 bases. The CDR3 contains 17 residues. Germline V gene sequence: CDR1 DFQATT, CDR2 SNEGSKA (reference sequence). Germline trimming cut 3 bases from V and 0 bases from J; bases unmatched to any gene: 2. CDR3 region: CSARGLAGGSSYNEQFF. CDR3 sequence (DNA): TGCAGTGCTAGGGGACTAGCGGGGGGGAGCTCCTACAATGAGCAGTTCTTC.

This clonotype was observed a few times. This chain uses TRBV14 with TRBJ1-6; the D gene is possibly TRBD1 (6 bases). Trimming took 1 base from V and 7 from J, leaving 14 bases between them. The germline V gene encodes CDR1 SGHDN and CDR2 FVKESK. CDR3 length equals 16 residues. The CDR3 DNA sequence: TGTGCCAGCAGCCAAGTCGGGGGCGCGTTAAATTCACCCCTCCACTTT. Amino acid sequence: CASSQVGGALNSPLHF.

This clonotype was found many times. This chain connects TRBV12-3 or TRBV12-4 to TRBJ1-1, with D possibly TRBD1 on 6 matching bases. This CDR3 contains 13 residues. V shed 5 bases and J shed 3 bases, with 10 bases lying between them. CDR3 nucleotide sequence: TGTGCCAGCAGTACAGGGTTGGACACTGAAGCTTTCTTT. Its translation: CASSTGLDTEAFF.

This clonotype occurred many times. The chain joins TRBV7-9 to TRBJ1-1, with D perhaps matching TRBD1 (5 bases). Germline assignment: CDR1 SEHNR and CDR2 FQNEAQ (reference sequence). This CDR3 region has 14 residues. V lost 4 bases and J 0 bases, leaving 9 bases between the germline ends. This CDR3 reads CASSWWGLNTEAFF. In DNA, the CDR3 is TGTGCCAGCAGCTGGTGGGGACTGAACACTGAAGCTTTCTTT.

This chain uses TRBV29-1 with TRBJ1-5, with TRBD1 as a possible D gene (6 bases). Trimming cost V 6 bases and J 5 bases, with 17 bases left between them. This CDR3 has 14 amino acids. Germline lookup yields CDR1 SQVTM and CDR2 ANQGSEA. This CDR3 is CSVGLGAFDQPQHF. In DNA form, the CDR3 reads TGCAGCGTCGGGCTGGGGGCATTCGATCAGCCCCAGCATTTT.

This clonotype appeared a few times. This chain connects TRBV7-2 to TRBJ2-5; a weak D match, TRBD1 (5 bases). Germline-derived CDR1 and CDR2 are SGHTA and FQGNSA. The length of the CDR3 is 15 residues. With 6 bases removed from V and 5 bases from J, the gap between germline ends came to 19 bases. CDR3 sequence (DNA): TGTGCCAGCAGAGTCACCTCGACAGCCCGGGAGACCCAGTACTTC. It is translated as CASRVTSTARETQYF.

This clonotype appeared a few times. The CDR3 DNA follows: TGCGCCAGCAGCCAAGGACCTTGGGTTATGGGCTCCTACGAGCAGTACGTC. It specifies CASSQGPWVMGSYEQYV. This rearrangement joins TRBV4-3 to TRBJ2-7, with D unclear. This CDR3 is 17 amino acids long. With 1 base removed from V and 0 bases from J, the gap between germline ends came to 16 bases. The germline CDR1 and CDR2 sequences are LGHNA and YSLEER.

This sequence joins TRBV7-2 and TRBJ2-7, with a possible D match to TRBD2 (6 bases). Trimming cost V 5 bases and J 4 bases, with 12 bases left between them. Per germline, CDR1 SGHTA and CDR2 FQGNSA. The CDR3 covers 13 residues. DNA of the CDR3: TGTGCCAGCAGCCCAGCGGCGGGGTACGAGCAGTACTTC. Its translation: CASSPAAGYEQYF.